This TCR beta chain derives from a study of graft-versus-host responses after intestinal transplantation. Looking at the study overall: Every one of the recipients received anti-thymocyte globulin induction and afterwards took tacrolimus and steroids for 3 to 4 years. Study-level results: Levels of circulating GvH clones at their peak were associated with early post-transplant HvG declines. Recipient-marrow GvH clones were detected, some having first appeared in ileum or blood. The presence of high graft-versus-host to host-versus-graft clonal ratios in allografts characterized patients with graft-donor T cell macrochimerism.

TCRdb's table, derived via immunoSEQ multiplex PCR, lists solely in-frame clones and lacks some. The sample contains around 120,000 clones, 90% to 95% of which appear only once. Of note for this clone: Antigen specificity is unknown.

V was clipped by 4 bases and J by 5 bases, with 14 bases between them. In germline, CDR1 is MDHEN, CDR2 SYDVKM. The CDR3 consists of 14 residues. The material was unstimulated CD4+ T cells sorted from spleen or lymph node cells, obtained before intestinal transplant. The sequence was collected from a human donor who received an intestinal transplant. The chain employs TRBV28 and TRBJ1-1; D gene unclear. CDR3 in amino acids: CASSWVGRSTEAFF. The CDR3 nucleotides read TGTGCCAGCAGTTGGGTCGGGAGAAGTACTGAAGCTTTCTTT.